One sample yielded the 11 T cell receptor beta chains listed below, sequenced in a study of T cell clonotyping in hematopoietic cell transplantation. The data were produced by immunoSEQ multiplex PCR, yet TCRdb's version contains in-frame clones alone and is incomplete. The sample has roughly 9,300 clones; about four fifths are singletons. Specimen: PBMCs, collected at the time of graft-versus-host disease after allogeneic stem cell transplant. Receptors originate from a male patient in his sixties or seventies who had an allogeneic stem cell transplant from an unrelated donor, so the T cells may come from the graft donor. Some clones in this sample may be carry-over from other donors' samples.

The CDR3 region has the DNA TGTGCCAGCAGCCTCCAGGGGCACAGCTATGGCTACACCTTC. Translation: CASSLQGHSYGYTF. V is TRBV7-2 and J is TRBJ1-2, with D maybe TRBD1 (6 bases). Trimming removed 5 bases at V and 4 bases at J, with 14 bases between. Germline assignment: CDR1 SGHTA and CDR2 FQGNSA. The CDR3 loop spans 14 amino acids.

This clone was detected a few times. The chain combines TRBV10-3 with TRBJ2-7; 11 bases match TRBD2. The CDR3 runs to 14 residues. V lost 6 bases to trimming and J lost 4 bases; unmatched junction nucleotides: 5. Germline CDR1 reads ENHRY; CDR2 reads SYGVKD. The CDR3 loop reads CAIRETSGAYEQYF. The CDR3 DNA reads as TGTGCCATCAGAGAGACTAGCGGGGCGTACGAGCAGTACTTC.

The chain is built from TRBV4-3 and TRBJ2-7; D is undetermined. The CDR3 runs to 15 residues. V was cut by 4 bases and J by 3 bases, with 16 bases left in between. Germline V gene sequence: CDR1 LGHNA, CDR2 YSLEER. The CDR3 coding sequence is TGCGCCAGCAGCCCTGGCGAGGCTTCAATCTACGAGCAGTACTTC. It encodes CASSPGEASIYEQYF.

The chain uses TRBV29-1 and TRBJ2-7; D gene ambiguous. Germline V gene sequence: CDR1 SQVTM, CDR2 ANQGSEA. V lost 6 bases and J lost 4, with 7 bases in between. The CDR3 runs 10 residues. CDR3 nucleotide sequence: TGCAGCGTAGGAGAATACGAGCAGTACTTC. Translated: CSVGEYEQYF.

This chain connects TRBV4-2 to TRBJ1-2; TRBD1 agrees at 11 bases. The V segment lost 1 base and the J segment 2 bases; nucleotides outside the gene matches: 3. The CDR3 spans 16 residues. Germline assignment: CDR1 LGHNA and CDR2 YNFKEQ. The CDR3 loop is CASSQAGTGGNYGYTF. The CDR3 coding sequence is TGTGCCAGCAGCCAAGCCGGGACAGGGGGAAACTATGGCTACACCTTC.

There are a few counts of this clone. The genes are TRBV7-3 and TRBJ1-1; 7 nucleotides agree with TRBD1. The ends lost 6 bases at V and 6 bases at J; junction bases unmatched: 10. The CDR3 runs to 14 residues. CDR1 and CDR2 from the germline V gene are SGHTA and FQGTGA. Written as DNA, the CDR3 is TGTGCCAGCAGTCTTAAGACCCAGGGGGCTGAAGCTTTCTTT. It encodes CASSLKTQGAEAFF.

This clone was counted only a few times. The chain is built from TRBV6-6 and TRBJ2-7, with 9 bases that match TRBD1. The CDR3 length is 13 residues. V trimming: 5 bases; J trimming: 6 bases; junction bases outside the gene matches: 5. Germline CDR1 is MNHNY and CDR2 is SVGAGI (reference sequence). The CDR3 nucleotides read TGTGCCAGCAGTGCCGGGACAGGGCTCGAGCAGTACTTC. Translation: CASSAGTGLEQYF.

A note on this clone: The junction departs from germline at one end; a sequencing error may be responsible. The rearrangement links TRBV7-2 to TRBJ1-5; D uncertain. CDR1 and CDR2 from the germline V gene are SGHTA and FQGNSA. The CDR3 has 15 residues. The CDR3 reads CASSQDNGSGQPQHF. The CDR3, as DNA: TGCGCCAGCAGCCAAGATAACGGATCTGGACAGCCCCAGCATTTT.

The rearrangement links TRBV29-1 to TRBJ2-5; 10 nucleotides agree with TRBD1. The V gene's germline CDR1 is SQVTM and CDR2 ANQGSEA. With 3 bases clipped from V and 6 bases from J, the junction kept 16 bases outside the gene matches. This CDR3 comprises 17 residues. DNA for the CDR3: TGCAGCGTTGACCCTGGACAGGGGGATTTTTTGAGAAAGACCCAGTACTTC. It codes for CSVDPGQGDFLRKTQYF.

The chain joins TRBV1 to TRBJ2-5; the table's D gene call, TRBD2, was not cross checked with the DNA. TRBV1 is shown as a pseudogene. The CDR3 runs 20 residues. The CDR3 protein is CTSSQDGGGRATTSEETQYF. CDR3 DNA: TGCACCAGCAGCCAAGATGGCGGGGGGCGAGCTACGACCAGCGAAGAGACCCAGTACTTC.

The chain employs TRBV19 and TRBJ1-2; no clear D gene. The V gene lost 7 bases and the J gene lost 3 bases, with 6 bases spanning the gap. Germline CDR1 and CDR2: LNHDA and SQIVND (reference sequence). The CDR3 runs to 11 residues. This CDR3 is CASTRDYGYTF. CDR3 nucleotides: TGTGCCAGTACGCGCGACTATGGCTACACCTTC.